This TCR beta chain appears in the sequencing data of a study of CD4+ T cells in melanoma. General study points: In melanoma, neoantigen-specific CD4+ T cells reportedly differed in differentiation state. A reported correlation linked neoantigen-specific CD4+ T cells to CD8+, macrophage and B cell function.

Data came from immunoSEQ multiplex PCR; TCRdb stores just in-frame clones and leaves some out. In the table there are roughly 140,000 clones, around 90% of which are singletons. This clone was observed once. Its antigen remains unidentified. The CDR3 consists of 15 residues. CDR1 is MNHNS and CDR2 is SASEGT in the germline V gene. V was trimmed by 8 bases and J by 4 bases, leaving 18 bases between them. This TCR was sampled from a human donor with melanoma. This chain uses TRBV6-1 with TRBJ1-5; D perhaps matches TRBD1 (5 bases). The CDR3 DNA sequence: TGTGCCAGCGGGGGGGGTCGGGCGGCGAATCAGCCCCAGCATTTT. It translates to CASGGGRAANQPQHF.